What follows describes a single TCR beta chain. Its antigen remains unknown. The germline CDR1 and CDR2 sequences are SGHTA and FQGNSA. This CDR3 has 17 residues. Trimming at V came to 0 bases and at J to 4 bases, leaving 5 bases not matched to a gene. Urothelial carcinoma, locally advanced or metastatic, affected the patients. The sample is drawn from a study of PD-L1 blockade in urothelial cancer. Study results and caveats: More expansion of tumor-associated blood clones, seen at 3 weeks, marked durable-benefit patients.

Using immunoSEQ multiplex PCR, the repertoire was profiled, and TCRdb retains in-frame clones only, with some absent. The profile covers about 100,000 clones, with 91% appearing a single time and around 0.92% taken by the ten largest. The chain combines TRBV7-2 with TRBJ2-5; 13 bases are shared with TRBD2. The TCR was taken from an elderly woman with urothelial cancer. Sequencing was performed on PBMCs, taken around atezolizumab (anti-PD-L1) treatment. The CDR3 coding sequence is TGTGCCAGCAGCTTAGCGCTAACTAGCGGGAGGGGAGAGACCCAGTACTTC. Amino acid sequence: CASSLALTSGRGETQYF.